Each of the 32 T cell receptor beta chains below was sequenced from the same sample in a study of T cell responses to AZD1222 COVID-19 vaccine. The table came from immunoSEQ multiplex PCR; TCRdb's copy has only in-frame clones and leaves some out. The sample lists about 86,000 clones; roughly 86% were seen once. Sequencing used peripheral blood, obtained 28 days after the second AZD1222 dose. The receptors derive from an adult who received the AZD1222 COVID-19 vaccine.

CDR3 residues: CASSEERGLADTDTQYF. In DNA, the CDR3 is TGTGCCAGCAGTGAGGAAAGGGGGCTAGCGGATACAGATACGCAGTATTTT. The rearrangement uses TRBV25-1 and TRBJ2-3; D tentatively fits TRBD1 or TRBD2 (7 bases each). Deletions cut 3 bases from V and 3 bases from J, with 19 bases between. The CDR3 totals 17 residues. The germline CDR1 and CDR2 sequences are MGHDK and SYGVNS.

This clone was counted a single time. V and J are TRBV19 and TRBJ1-5; D is possibly TRBD1 (5 bases). The V and J ends lost 1 base and 1 base respectively, with 11 bases between them. This CDR3 spans 16 amino acids. CDR1 is LNHDA, CDR2 SQIVND, per germline (reference sequence). The CDR3 DNA is TGTGCCAGTAGTATAGGGGCAGGGAAAAGCAATCAGCCCCAGCATTTT. Its translation is CASSIGAGKSNQPQHF.

This clone came up once. The gene calls are TRBV5-1 and TRBJ1-6, with D unresolved. The CDR3 loop spans 16 amino acids. The V gene's germline CDR1 is SGHRS and CDR2 YFSETQ. Trimming stripped 3 bases from V and 3 bases from J, with 13 bases between. Here the CDR3 reads CASSSTTGNYNSPLHF. In nucleotides, the CDR3 is TGCGCCAGCAGCTCAACCACCGGGAACTATAATTCACCCCTCCACTTT.

The V gene is TRBV7-9, the J gene TRBJ2-1; 7 bases are shared with TRBD2. The CDR3 loop spans 14 amino acids. The J segment lost 10 bases and the V segment lost 0 bases, leaving 6 bases of the junction unmatched. Per the germline V gene, CDR1 is SEHNR and CDR2 is FQNEAQ (reference sequence). CDR3 sequence (DNA): TGTGCCAGCAGCTTAGCCTCGACTAGCTCCGAGCAGTTCTTC. Protein product: CASSLASTSSEQFF.

This clone was seen more than once but under ten times. J is TRBJ1-4 and V is TRBV7-9; perhaps TRBD1 as D (5 bases). This CDR3 contains 14 residues. V lost 1 base and J lost 5, with 8 bases in between. Germline V gives CDR1 SEHNR, CDR2 FQNEAQ (reference sequence). The CDR3 nucleotides are TGTGCCAGCAGCTTAGTGGGGCCGAATGAAAAACTGTTTTTT. Its protein product is CASSLVGPNEKLFF.

The chain links TRBV11-2 to TRBJ2-7; 9 bases are a match to TRBD1. Germline-derived CDR1 and CDR2 are SGHAT and FQNNGV. The CDR3 consists of 15 residues. V shed 5 bases, J shed 6 bases, and the junction held 11 bases outside the gene matches. The CDR3 here is CASSRQQGAAGEQYF. CDR3 bases: TGTGCCAGCAGCCGACAACAGGGGGCAGCGGGCGAGCAGTACTTC. Variable domain in full (rest from reference TRBV11-2 and TRBJ2-7): EAGVAQSPRYKIIEKRQSVAFWCNPISGHATLYWYQQILGQGPKLLIQFQNNGVVDDSQLPKDRFSAERLKGVDSTLKIQPAKLEDSAVYLCASSRQQGAAGEQYFGPGTRLTVT.

The chain combines TRBV11-2 with TRBJ1-2; TRBD1 might be the D (6 bases). The CDR3 loop spans 14 amino acids. Germline loops: CDR1 SGHAT, CDR2 FQNNGV. Trimming took 1 base from V and 9 from J, leaving 15 bases between them. The CDR3 sequence: CASSLGGLAGSYTF. The CDR3 DNA reads TGTGCCAGCAGCTTAGGGGGGCTGGCTGGAAGCTACACCTTC.

This clone was observed a handful of times. The V gene is TRBV5-1, the J gene TRBJ2-7; weak D call: TRBD2 (6 bases). The CDR3 is 15 amino acids. V lost 2 bases to trimming and J lost 1 base, with 13 bases between them. The germline CDR1 and CDR2 sequences are SGHRS and YFSETQ. CDR3 nucleotide sequence: TGCGCCAGCAGCTTAGGGCAACTAGCATCCTACGAGCAGTACTTC. Its translation is CASSLGQLASYEQYF.

This clone was recorded a few times. The junction does not match germline at one end; this may be a read error. The J gene is TRBJ2-2, the V gene TRBV6-1; D may be TRBD1 or TRBD2 (6 bases each). The germline V gene encodes CDR1 MNHNS and CDR2 SASEGT. CDR3 length equals 14 residues. CDR3 in DNA: TGTGCCAGCAGCGAAGGAGGGGGCACCGGGGAGCTGTTTTTT. It translates to CASSEGGGTGELFF.

The genes are TRBV4-2 and TRBJ2-1; no clear D gene. Germline V CDR1 and CDR2: LGHNA, YNFKEQ. The CDR3 has 16 residues. Trimming cost V 0 bases and J 0 bases, with 9 bases left between them. The CDR3 sequence: CASSQEKGSSYNEQFF. The CDR3, as DNA: TGTGCCAGCAGCCAAGAAAAAGGTAGCTCCTACAATGAGCAGTTCTTC.

This clone was picked up one time. This rearrangement joins TRBV7-9 to TRBJ1-5, with a tentative D call TRBD1 (6 bases). Trimming took 3 bases from V and 5 from J, leaving 8 bases between them. CDR1 and CDR2 (germline): SEHNR, FQNEAQ (reference sequence). The CDR3 runs to 13 residues. This chain's CDR3 is CASSFKGDQPQHF. CDR3 DNA: TGTGCCAGCAGCTTCAAGGGGGATCAGCCCCAGCATTTT.

The chain recombines TRBV7-9 with TRBJ1-2; D is unresolved. V was clipped by 3 bases and J by 6 bases, with 5 bases between them. Germline CDR1 reads SEHNR; CDR2 reads FQNEAQ (reference sequence). The length of the CDR3 is 11 residues. DNA for the CDR3: TGTGCCAGCAGCTTCCAGGATGGCTACACCTTC. Amino acid sequence: CASSFQDGYTF.

The V and J genes are TRBV2 and TRBJ2-3; a possible D gene is TRBD2 (6 bases). Between the trimmed V and J ends, which lost 6 bases and 2 bases, there was a span of 15 bases. The CDR3 is 15 residues long. Germline-derived CDR1 and CDR2 are SNHLY and FYNNEI. The CDR3 reads CASRPRDWHTDTQYF. The CDR3 nucleotides are TGTGCCAGCAGGCCCCGGGACTGGCACACAGATACGCAGTATTTT.

The chain combines TRBV4-3 with TRBJ2-1, with TRBD1 matching 7 bases. This CDR3 is built from 11 residues. Germline V gene sequence: CDR1 LGHNA, CDR2 YSLEER. V shed 3 bases, J shed 12 bases, and the junction held 2 bases outside the gene matches. CDR3 DNA: TGCGCCAGCAGCCAGACAGGGACGCAGTTCTTC. As protein: CASSQTGTQFF.

The chain joins TRBV27 to TRBJ1-6; D uncertain. The ends were cut back, 4 bases at V and 5 bases at J, with 3 bases in the middle. Germline CDR1 reads MNHEY; CDR2 reads SMNVEV (reference sequence). This CDR3 comprises 12 residues. The CDR3 nucleotides are TGTGCCAGCAGTTCGAATAATTCACCCCTCCACTTT. Its protein product is CASSSNNSPLHF.

CDR3 DNA: TGTGCCAGCAGTTGGCGGCCCGGGGAGCTGTTTTTT. Its translation is CASSWRPGELFF. The chain couples TRBV12-3 or TRBV12-4 to TRBJ2-2; no definite D call. The CDR3 totals 12 residues. Trimming stripped 4 bases from V and 6 bases from J, with 6 bases between.

The rearrangement links TRBV7-9 to TRBJ2-2, with 7 bases that match TRBD1. Germline CDR1 and CDR2: SEHNR and FQNEAQ (reference sequence). The CDR3 has 15 amino acids. Germline trimming cut 8 bases from V and 2 bases from J; bases unmatched to any gene: 8. In DNA, the CDR3 is TGTGCCAGCCCCTGGGCAGGGGGAAACACCGGGGAGCTGTTTTTT. The encoded protein is CASPWAGGNTGELFF.

In this sample, this clone turned up a few times. The chain links TRBV6-6 to TRBJ1-2, with 9 bases lining up with TRBD1. The CDR3 extends over 15 amino acids. Germline assignment: CDR1 MNHNY and CDR2 SVGAGI (reference sequence). The V and J ends lost 6 bases and 2 bases, in that order; junction bases with no gene match: 7. CDR3 nucleotides: TGTGCCAGCAGCATTACCGGGACAGGGAACTATGGCTACACCTTC. As protein: CASSITGTGNYGYTF.

This clone was seen only once. This chain uses TRBV15 with TRBJ1-1; D perhaps matches TRBD1 (6 bases). The CDR3 is made up of 18 amino acids. Germline CDR1 LNHNV, CDR2 YYDKDF (reference sequence). Deletions cut 1 base from V and 0 bases from J, with 18 bases between. The CDR3 DNA follows: TGTGCCACCAGCAGAGTGGGTCTATTCCGGGACATGAACACTGAAGCTTTCTTT. The encoded protein is CATSRVGLFRDMNTEAFF.

This clone was detected only once. V gene TRBV6-2 or TRBV6-3 combines with J gene TRBJ1-2; D not certain. Trimming removed 2 bases from V and 4 bases from J, with 14 bases in between. Germline loops: CDR1 MNHEY, CDR2 SVGEGT. The CDR3 runs 15 residues. CDR3 DNA: TGTGCCAGCAGTTACGGGCAGTCTTCGGGCTATGGCTACACCTTC. It translates to CASSYGQSSGYGYTF.

The V gene is TRBV29-1, the J gene TRBJ1-3; D remains ambiguous. This CDR3 has 11 amino acids. V was clipped by 7 bases and J by 4 bases, with 8 bases between them. Germline loops: CDR1 SQVTM, CDR2 ANQGSEA. DNA for the CDR3: TGCAGCGCCTGTTCCGGAAACACCATATATTTT. It specifies CSACSGNTIYF.

The V and J genes are TRBV7-2 and TRBJ2-1, with TRBD1 matching 8 bases. CDR1 and CDR2 from the germline V gene are SGHTA and FQGNSA. The CDR3 has 18 amino acids. Unmatched junction bases numbered 22, after V lost 5 bases and J lost 10 bases. This chain's CDR3 is CASSRNPLSRGPFKEQFF. In DNA form, the CDR3 reads TGTGCCAGCAGCCGTAATCCCCTTAGCAGGGGGCCGTTTAAAGAGCAGTTCTTC.

The rearrangement links TRBV6-1 to TRBJ1-1; weak D call: TRBD1 (6 bases). Between the trimmed V and J ends, which lost 2 bases and 1 base, there was a span of 14 bases. The CDR3 runs to 16 residues. The germline CDR1 and CDR2 sequences are MNHNS and SASEGT. For the CDR3, the DNA is TGTGCCAGCAGTGAATGGGCGGGGGCCCAGAACACTGAAGCTTTCTTT. Its protein product is CASSEWAGAQNTEAFF.

The rearrangement uses TRBV10-1 and TRBJ2-7, with D perhaps matching TRBD2 (5 bases). CDR1 and CDR2 from the germline V gene are WNHNN and SYGVQD (reference sequence). The CDR3 consists of 14 residues. Trimming left V 9 bases short and J 0 bases short, with 15 bases between. The CDR3, as DNA: TGCGCCAGTTATTACCGGACTTCCTCCTACGAGCAGTACTTC. This translates into CASYYRTSSYEQYF.

This clone was counted once. The chain joins TRBV11-2 to TRBJ2-3; a weak D match, TRBD2 (6 bases). The V end was cut by 5 bases, the J end by 6 bases, with 9 bases between. Looked up from germline, CDR1 is SGHAT and CDR2 is FQNNGV. The CDR3 runs to 12 residues. CDR3 sequence: CASSRRADTQYF. The CDR3 DNA reads TGTGCCAGCAGCCGGAGGGCCGATACGCAGTATTTT.

Only one count was recorded for this clone. This chain joins TRBV9 and TRBJ1-3; possibly TRBD1 for D (5 bases). CDR1 is SGDLS, CDR2 YYNGEE, per germline. The CDR3 length is 15 residues. Trimming removed 4 bases from V and 0 bases from J, with 11 bases in between. This CDR3 is CASSLGESSGNTIYF. CDR3 sequence (DNA): TGTGCCAGCAGCTTGGGGGAGAGCTCTGGAAACACCATATATTTT.

The chain carries TRBV19 and TRBJ1-4; D is unclear. The V end was cut by 4 bases, the J end by 5 bases, with 8 bases between. This CDR3 has 13 residues. CDR1 is LNHDA, CDR2 SQIVND, per germline (reference sequence). CDR3 sequence: CASSRWRNEKLFF. CDR3 DNA: TGTGCCAGTAGTAGGTGGAGGAATGAAAAACTGTTTTTT.

V usage is TRBV28 and J usage is TRBJ2-3; 10 bases align to TRBD2. This CDR3 is built from 16 residues. J was trimmed by 0 bases and V by 4 bases; bases with no gene match: 4. The V gene's germline CDR1 is MDHEN and CDR2 SYDVKM. The chain's CDR3 is CASSSRTSGSTDTQYF. In nucleotides, the CDR3 is TGTGCCAGCAGTTCGAGGACTAGCGGAAGCACAGATACGCAGTATTTT.

This clone was found a few times. The chain joins TRBV19 to TRBJ2-2, with 8 bases identical to TRBD1. CDR1 and CDR2 (germline): LNHDA, SQIVND (reference sequence). V was clipped by 7 bases and J by 4 bases; unmatched bases: 5. There are 14 residues in the CDR3. CDR3 loop: CASKDRAVTGELFF. DNA of the CDR3: TGTGCCAGTAAGGACAGGGCGGTCACCGGGGAGCTGTTTTTT. Variable domain in full (rest from reference TRBV19 and TRBJ2-2): DGGITQSPKYLFRKEGQNVTLSCEQNLNHDAMYWYRQDPGQGLRLIYYSQIVNDFQKGDIAEGYSVSREKKESFPLTVTSAQKNPTAFYLCASKDRAVTGELFFGEGSRLTVL.

V is TRBV3-1 (or the pseudogene TRBV3-2) and J is TRBJ1-2, with 7 bases that match TRBD1. Germline V lookup: CDR1 LGHDT, CDR2 YNNKEL (reference sequence). The V segment lost 4 bases and the J segment 4 bases; nucleotides outside the gene matches: 6. The CDR3 is made up of 14 amino acids. CDR3 residues: CASSRQGGTYGYTF. The CDR3 bases are TGTGCCAGCAGCCGACAGGGTGGCACCTATGGCTACACCTTC.

The chain combines TRBV29-1 with TRBJ1-1; TRBD1 might be the D (5 bases). V lost 3 bases to trimming and J lost 8 bases, with 19 bases between them. The germline V gene encodes CDR1 SQVTM and CDR2 ANQGSEA. The length of the CDR3 is 14 residues. The CDR3 DNA is TGCAGCGTTGAGTCTGTAGCGACAGCGCTCGAAGCTTTCTTT. The encoded protein is CSVESVATALEAFF.

The CDR3 coding sequence is TGTGCCAGTAGTCAGGGGGCCGGGGAGCTGTTTTTT. This translates into CASSQGAGELFF. The J gene is TRBJ2-2, the V gene TRBV19, with 7 bases fitting TRBD1. CDR3 size: 12 residues. V was clipped by 5 bases and J by 6 bases; unmatched bases: 0. The germline gives CDR1 LNHDA, CDR2 SQIVND (reference sequence).